This TCR beta chain is from a study of blood T cells in healthy people across ages. Together with a sample-barcoded 5' primer, a J-beta primer mix was included in a second PCR lasting roughly 6 to 12 cycles. MiXCR, run by TCRdb on the 5' RACE reads, gives a single entry per CDR3 protein. The table lists roughly 1.5 million distinct CDR3 sequences, 35% to 45% of them singletons. Study findings and constraints: When set beside aged donors, long-lived donors presented more naive CD4+ cells and higher diversity.

Germline CDR1 and CDR2: SGHTA and FQGNSA. V was pared by 3 bases and J by 2 bases, with 9 bases between. The CDR3 spans 14 residues. Healthy Caucasian individuals from Russia aged roughly 6 to 90 were enrolled as donors. As regards this clonotype: Its antigen is currently unknown.

The chain is built from TRBV7-2 and TRBJ2-3; D not certain. The sample comprised blood. The origin of this receptor is a woman younger than 35 in good health. CDR3 sequence: CASSFASATDTQYF. The CDR3 nucleotides read TGTGCCAGCAGCTTCGCCAGCGCCACAGATACGCAGTATTTT.